Presented here are 18 T cell receptor beta chains from one specimen sequenced in a study of regulatory T cells in long-lasting Graves disease. Specified time point: newly diagnosed GD, antithyroid drugs for less than 3 months. The TCR library used RNA extracted from PBMCs. With iRepertoire HTBI primers and Arm-PCR of CDR3 regions, TCR beta libraries were built. TCRdb used MiXCR to reprocess the multiplex PCR reads, holding one entry per CDR3 protein. The sample has 380,000 or so distinct CDR3 sequences, roughly 15% seen once. Separately, the same data were catalogued under a study of T cells in Graves' hyperthyroidism and ophthalmopathy.

The source was peripheral blood mononuclear cells (PBMCs), collected at new diagnosis, from a patient treated with antithyroid drugs. Receptors originate from a woman aged 18-29 years with Graves disease.

This clonotype was counted many times. This chain links TRBV7-8 with TRBJ2-5, with a weak D call TRBD1 (5 bases). From germline, CDR1 is SGHVS and CDR2 FQNEAQ. Deletions cut 5 bases from V and 3 bases from J, with 16 bases between. The CDR3 runs to 15 residues. The CDR3 DNA is TGTGCCAGCAGCGTTCGCCAGGGCTTTGAAGAGACCCAGTACTTC. Its protein is CASSVRQGFEETQYF.

In regard to this clonotype: Mismatch with germline at one junction end may stem from a read error. The chain couples TRBV10-1 to TRBJ2-5; weak D call: TRBD1 (5 bases). This CDR3 is 13 amino acids long. CDR1 WNHNN and CDR2 SYGVQD come from the germline V gene (reference sequence). The CDR3 loop is CAILSPGQEAQYF. The CDR3 coding sequence is TGCGCCATCTTAAGCCCAGGGCAAGAGGCCCAGTACTTC.

This rearrangement joins TRBV9 to TRBJ1-5, with D perhaps TRBD1 (6 bases). Deletions cut 4 bases from V and 6 bases from J, with 17 bases between. The V gene's germline CDR1 is SGDLS and CDR2 YYNGEE. The CDR3 consists of 15 residues. The CDR3: CASSSNRERGQPQHF. CDR3 nucleotides: TGTGCCAGCAGCTCGAACAGGGAAAGGGGTCAGCCCCAGCATTTT.

This clonotype was picked up many times. The V and J genes are TRBV3-1 and TRBJ2-7; D gene ambiguous. The V gene's germline CDR1 is LGHDT and CDR2 YNNKEL (reference sequence). The CDR3 contains 13 residues. V was cut by 0 bases and J by 7 bases, with 10 bases left in between. CDR3 in DNA: TGTGCCAGCAGCCAAGACTTACTGGGTGAGCAGTACTTC. The encoded protein is CASSQDLLGEQYF.

The chain joins TRBV10-1 to TRBJ2-5; TRBD2 might be the D (7 bases). Germline CDR1 is WNHNN and CDR2 is SYGVQD (reference sequence). Trimming removed 2 bases at V and 2 bases at J, with 9 bases between. The CDR3 is 14 amino acids. CDR3 in DNA: TGCGCCAGCAGTGAGAGGGGGGGTCAAGAGACCCAGTACTTC. This sequence encodes CASSERGGQETQYF.

In its sample, this clonotype was seen many times. Relative to the germline gene, one junction end is altered; a read error may explain this. The chain recombines TRBV5-1 with TRBJ2-1, with 8 bases that match TRBD2. This CDR3 has 14 amino acids. Germline-derived CDR1 and CDR2 are SGHRS and YFSETQ. As DNA, the CDR3 is TGCGCCAGCAGCCGGGGGGGGTCCTACAATGGGCAGTTCTTC. Translation gives CASSRGGSYNGQFF.

The sample holds many counts of this clonotype. V and J are TRBV12-3 or TRBV12-4 and TRBJ2-3; D uncertain. The CDR3 sequence is 11 residues long. V lost 6 bases, J lost 8 bases, and 9 bases lay in between. CDR3 amino acids: CASSITSTQYF. CDR3 nucleotide sequence: TGTGCCAGCAGCATAACAAGTACGCAGTATTTT.

This clonotype was counted a few times. A much larger clone sits a single nucleotide away, making a read error possible. V is TRBV20-1 and J is TRBJ1-1; perhaps TRBD1 as D (5 bases). Germline V gives CDR1 DFQATT, CDR2 SNEGSKA (reference sequence). Trimming took 0 bases from V and 2 from J, leaving 19 bases between them. This CDR3 has 17 amino acids. DNA of the CDR3: TGCAGTGCTAGAGATTACTTGGGACTGGGTTTCAACACTGAAGCTTTCTTT. This encodes CSARDYLGLGFNTEAFF.

This clonotype has at least ten counts. This sequence joins TRBV11-2 and TRBJ1-4, with a tentative D call TRBD1 (5 bases). V lost 3 bases, J lost 10 bases, and 21 bases lay in between. The V gene's germline CDR1 is SGHAT and CDR2 FQNNGV. The CDR3 extends over 16 amino acids. The CDR3, as DNA: TGTGCCAGCAGCTTGGGCACGAGCGGTACTGGGGGAAAACTGTTTTTT. Amino acid sequence: CASSLGTSGTGGKLFF.

This clonotype was observed many times. V gene TRBV7-2 combines with J gene TRBJ2-1; a weak D match, TRBD1 (7 bases). The V gene lost 5 bases and the J gene lost 9 bases, with 14 bases spanning the gap. The CDR3 covers 13 residues. Per the germline V gene, CDR1 is SGHTA and CDR2 is FQGNSA. In nucleotides, the CDR3 is TGTGCCAGCAGCGCAGCAGGGGGAGGTGAGCAGTTCTTC. This sequence encodes CASSAAGGGEQFF. Supplemented by reference TRBV7-2 and TRBJ2-1, the full variable domain reads GAGVSQSPSNKVTEKGKDVELRCDPISGHTALYWYRQSLGQGLEFLIYFQGNSAPDKSGLPSDRFSAERTGGSVSTLTIQRTQQEDSAVYLCASSAAGGGEQFFGPGTRLTVL.

This clonotype appeared a few times. V and J are TRBV9 and TRBJ2-1, with a weak D call TRBD2 (7 bases). Trimming pared 0 bases from V and 12 bases from J, leaving 10 bases between. Per germline, CDR1 SGDLS and CDR2 YYNGEE. The CDR3 has 12 residues. The CDR3, as DNA: TGTGCCAGCAGCGTAGATGCGGGGGCGCAGTTCTTC. It yields the protein CASSVDAGAQFF. Full variable domain (missing parts from reference TRBV9 and TRBJ2-1): DSGVTQTPKHLITATGQRVTLRCSPRSGDLSVYWYQQSLDQGLQFLIQYYNGEERAKGNILERFSAQQFPDLHSELNLSSLELGDSALYFCASSVDAGAQFFGPGTRLTVL.

With regard to this clonotype: A much larger clone is a single base away; this may be a read error. The rearrangement links TRBV13 to TRBJ2-7, with 7 bases aligning to TRBD2. CDR1 PRHDT and CDR2 FYEKMQ come from the germline V gene (reference sequence). The CDR3 length is 15 residues. The J segment lost 5 bases and the V segment lost 5 bases, leaving 12 bases of the junction unmatched. In DNA form, the CDR3 reads TGTGCCAGCAGCCCCCACGGGGGGAGCCCCGACGAGCAGTACTTC. Encoded protein: CASSPHGGSPDEQYF.

The table lists this clonotype with a few counts. This chain uses TRBV28 with TRBJ1-5; D possibly corresponds to TRBD1 (5 bases). With 9 bases removed from V and 3 bases from J, the gap between germline ends came to 15 bases. Looked up from germline, CDR1 is MDHEN and CDR2 is SYDVKM. This CDR3 is 14 amino acids long. This CDR3 reads CASTTDGTNQPQHF. In nucleotides, the CDR3 is TGTGCCAGTACGACGGACGGGACCAATCAGCCCCAGCATTTT. Together with reference TRBV28 and TRBJ1-5, the CDR3 gives the full variable domain: DVKVTQSSRYLVKRTGEKVFLECVQDMDHENMFWYRQDPGLGLRLIYFSYDVKMKEKGDIPEGYSVSREKKERFSLILESASTNQTSMYLCASTTDGTNQPQHFGDGTRLSIL.

This clonotype was recorded at least ten times. At one end, the junction sequence differs from germline, possibly due to a read error. The chain couples TRBV5-1 to TRBJ2-7; D may match TRBD1 or TRBD2 (5 bases each). Germline V gives CDR1 SGHRS, CDR2 YFSETQ. CDR3 length: 14 amino acids. The CDR3 nucleotides are TGTGCCAGCAGCCTGGGGGACGCCACCTACGAGCAGTACTTC. It specifies CASSLGDATYEQYF.

There are a few counts of this clonotype. V is TRBV25-1 and J is TRBJ1-5; D is uncertain. Deletions cut 3 bases from V and 2 bases from J, with 11 bases between. Germline CDR1 MGHDK, CDR2 SYGVNS. This CDR3 comprises 15 residues. Written as DNA, the CDR3 is TGTGCCAGCAGTGATCGGTGGAGGCGCAATCAGCCCCAGCATTTT. This gives the protein CASSDRWRRNQPQHF.

This clonotype has ten or more counts. The V gene is TRBV5-1, the J gene TRBJ2-1; a weak D match, TRBD2 (5 bases). Germline lookup yields CDR1 SGHRS and CDR2 YFSETQ. The V end was cut by 5 bases, the J end by 0 bases, with 15 bases between. The CDR3 covers 16 residues. DNA for the CDR3: TGCGCCAGCAGGGGAAGCGGTGATATCTCCTACAATGAGCAGTTCTTC. Protein sequence: CASRGSGDISYNEQFF.

This clonotype was observed many times. The chain recombines TRBV3-1 with TRBJ2-5; D assignment may be TRBD1 or TRBD2 (6 bases each). Trimming cost V 4 bases and J 7 bases, with 19 bases left between them. The CDR3 is 15 residues long. CDR1 is LGHDT and CDR2 is YNNKEL in the germline V gene (reference sequence). The CDR3 DNA reads as TGTGCCAGCAGCCCGACTTGGGGGGCTCCTGGGACCCAGTACTTC. Translating gives CASSPTWGAPGTQYF.

There are many counts of this clonotype. This chain joins TRBV2 and TRBJ2-7; no firm D call. This CDR3 region has 12 residues. Germline loops: CDR1 SNHLY, CDR2 FYNNEI. Trimming took 5 bases from V and 6 from J, leaving 11 bases between them. In DNA, the CDR3 is TGTGCCAGCAGTCACAGTTCCCGCGAGCAGTACTTC. Translated, it gives CASSHSSREQYF.